This T cell receptor beta chain is drawn from a study of identical twins. In TCRdb, the 5' RACE reads were re-called with MiXCR into one record per CDR3 protein. Of 500,000 to 600,000 distinct CDR3 sequences in the sample, roughly a fifth are singletons; the top ten hold about 0.91%. The CDR3 is 14 residues long. CDR1 is MNHEY and CDR2 is SMNVEV in the germline V gene (reference sequence). V shed 8 bases and J 5 bases; nucleotides not matched to a gene: 11. Another study also made use of these data, one on T cells expressing NK-cell markers. Turning to that study: It was from sorted CD3+CD56+NKG2C+, CD3+CD56+NKG2C- and CD3+CD56-NKG2C+ T cells that TCR beta repertoires came. Among eight sequenced donors, seven carried HCMV seropositivity while one was seronegative.

This receptor was identified in a woman younger than 30 in good health. J is TRBJ2-5 and V is TRBV27, with 7 bases identical to TRBD2. The specimen was CD4+ T cells sorted from blood. CDR3 DNA sequence: TGTGCCAGCGGAGACTCCACGGGGGGTGAGACCCAGTACTTC. The encoded protein is CASGDSTGGETQYF.